The 17 T cell receptor beta chains presented below share a single source sample, sequenced in a study of blood T cell repertoires in COVID-19. Data came from immunoSEQ multiplex PCR; TCRdb stores just in-frame clones and leaves some out. The sample shows a few hundred thousand clones, 84% of them seen only once. Sequencing input: peripheral blood. The receptors stem from a human donor in a cohort sampled during active COVID-19.

The rearrangement uses TRBV29-1 and TRBJ2-1, with TRBD1 matching 11 bases. Germline V gives CDR1 SQVTM, CDR2 ANQGSEA. Losses at the gene ends were 7 bases for V and 2 bases for J; bases not matched to a gene: 1. This CDR3 has 13 amino acids. This CDR3 is CSEGQGAYNEQFF. In DNA form, the CDR3 reads TGCAGCGAGGGACAGGGGGCCTACAATGAGCAGTTCTTC.

J is TRBJ2-2 and V is TRBV27; 9 nucleotides agree with TRBD2. The V gene end was trimmed by 6 bases and the J gene end by 4 bases; junction bases not matched to a gene: 9. The length of the CDR3 is 16 residues. Germline CDR1 and CDR2: MNHEY and SMNVEV (reference sequence). This CDR3 reads CASRPASGIGTGELFF. The CDR3 nucleotides read TGTGCCAGCAGACCCGCTAGCGGGATTGGCACCGGGGAGCTGTTTTTT.

The chain recombines TRBV5-6 with TRBJ2-5; TRBD2 might be the D (6 bases). Germline CDR1 SGHDT, CDR2 YYEEEE. This CDR3 has 16 residues. The germline V and J ends were trimmed by 4 bases and 5 bases, with 21 bases remaining between them. Here the CDR3 reads CASSPGVGAPAETQYF. In DNA, the CDR3 is TGTGCCAGCAGCCCGGGGGTAGGGGCGCCTGCGGAGACCCAGTACTTC.

The chain combines TRBV28 with TRBJ1-2; D remains ambiguous. Germline CDR1 MDHEN, CDR2 SYDVKM. CDR3 size: 14 residues. V lost 8 bases to trimming and J lost 4 bases, with 17 bases between them. The CDR3 DNA sequence: TGTGCCAGCTCTGAGGAGGGCTTCCTCTATGGCTACACCTTC. Residues: CASSEEGFLYGYTF.

The chain links TRBV6-6 to TRBJ1-6; D may be TRBD1 (6 bases). Germline V gives CDR1 MNHNY, CDR2 SVGAGI (reference sequence). The length of the CDR3 is 15 residues. V gave up 8 bases and J gave up 2 bases, with 13 bases separating them. The CDR3 sequence is CASLNRVAYNSPLHF. In DNA form, the CDR3 reads TGTGCCAGCCTGAACAGGGTTGCCTATAATTCACCCCTCCACTTT.

The genes are TRBV7-8 and TRBJ2-1; TRBD1 might be the D (5 bases). The CDR3 runs 14 residues. Germline V CDR1 and CDR2: SGHVS, FQNEAQ. With 2 bases removed from V and 9 bases from J, the gap between germline ends came to 14 bases. In nucleotides, the CDR3 is TGTGCCAGCAGCTTATTGTCCAGGGTAGGTGAGCAGTTCTTC. Its protein is CASSLLSRVGEQFF.

The rearrangement uses TRBV6-6 and TRBJ2-7; 11 bases align to TRBD1. CDR1 and CDR2 from the germline V gene are MNHNY and SVGAGI (reference sequence). CDR3 length equals 14 residues. V lost 7 bases to trimming and J lost 5 bases; unmatched junction nucleotides: 7. The chain's CDR3 is CASTRDRGIDEQYF. The CDR3 DNA is TGTGCCAGCACCCGGGACAGGGGGATCGACGAGCAGTACTTC.

The V call is TRBV2, the J call TRBJ1-1; tentatively, D is TRBD1 (6 bases). Trimming cost V 6 bases and J 5 bases, with 13 bases left between them. Germline V gene lookup returns CDR1 SNHLY and CDR2 FYNNEI. The CDR3 sequence is 13 residues long. Here the CDR3 reads CASSRGVWTEAFF. The CDR3 nucleotides read TGTGCCAGCAGCAGGGGAGTTTGGACTGAAGCTTTCTTT.

The chain is built from TRBV5-8 and TRBJ2-3, with 9 bases lining up with TRBD2. CDR1 is SGHTS and CDR2 is YDEGEE in the germline V gene. Losses at the gene ends were 1 base for V and 6 bases for J; bases not matched to a gene: 3. CDR3 length: 14 residues. CDR3 nucleotide sequence: TGTGCCAGCAGCTTGAATAGCGGGAGTGATACGCAGTATTTT. Amino acid sequence: CASSLNSGSDTQYF.

The rearrangement links TRBV3-1 (or the pseudogene TRBV3-2) to TRBJ1-2, with 10 positions matching TRBD1. The CDR3 is made up of 16 amino acids. CDR1 is LGHDT and CDR2 is YNNKEL in the germline V gene (reference sequence). Trimming at V came to 2 bases and at J to 4 bases, leaving 7 bases not matched to a gene. CDR3 coding DNA: TGTGCCAGCAGCCAACAGTGGGGACAGGGGCTCTATGGCTACACCTTC. Its translation: CASSQQWGQGLYGYTF.

This clone has just a few counts. The rearrangement uses TRBV5-1 and TRBJ2-7; a possible D gene is TRBD1 (5 bases). The germline V and J ends were trimmed by 5 bases and 5 bases, with 20 bases remaining between them. This CDR3 region has 15 residues. Germline assignment: CDR1 SGHRS and CDR2 YFSETQ. The CDR3 here is CASSLSRALNHEQYF. CDR3 bases: TGCGCCAGCAGTCTGAGCAGGGCTCTTAACCACGAGCAGTACTTC.

The rearrangement uses TRBV19 and TRBJ2-3; possibly TRBD1 for D (6 bases). CDR1 LNHDA and CDR2 SQIVND come from the germline V gene (reference sequence). V was trimmed by 6 bases and J by 2 bases, leaving 12 bases between them. The CDR3 covers 14 residues. The CDR3 here is CASRLQGSTDTQYF. The CDR3, as DNA: TGTGCCAGTAGACTCCAGGGGTCCACAGATACGCAGTATTTT.

The chain uses TRBV6-5 and TRBJ2-7; D is possibly TRBD1 (5 bases). CDR1 is MNHEY and CDR2 is SVGAGI in the germline V gene. Between the trimmed V and J ends, which lost 7 bases and 4 bases, there was a span of 17 bases. The CDR3 is 14 amino acids. CDR3 in DNA: TGTGCCAGCAAAGACAGACATGGCGGATACGAGCAGTACTTC. Residues: CASKDRHGGYEQYF.

V usage is TRBV24-1 and J usage is TRBJ2-7; D unclear. Germline CDR1 KGHDR, CDR2 SFDVKD. The ends were cut back, 9 bases at V and 0 bases at J, with 11 bases in the middle. The CDR3 is made up of 13 amino acids. The CDR3 loop reads CATQSPVSYEQYF. DNA of the CDR3: TGTGCCACCCAAAGTCCGGTCTCCTACGAGCAGTACTTC.

The chain joins TRBV5-1 to TRBJ2-7, with 10 positions matching TRBD2. The CDR3 is made up of 15 amino acids. Germline lookup yields CDR1 SGHRS and CDR2 YFSETQ. The junction had 7 bases not matched to a gene; V was cut back by 0 bases and J by 7 bases. The CDR3 nucleotides are TGCGCCAGCAGCTTGGGGCTAGCGGGAGATGGGGAGCAGTACTTC. Translating it yields CASSLGLAGDGEQYF.

This clone was observed once. This chain joins TRBV19 and TRBJ2-7; possible D gene TRBD1, 6 bases. The V end lost 4 bases, the J end lost 5 bases, and 12 bases lay between the germline ends. The CDR3 runs to 13 residues. Germline CDR1 LNHDA, CDR2 SQIVND (reference sequence). CDR3: CASSSLRTDEQYF. The CDR3 DNA reads as TGTGCCAGTAGTAGTCTCAGGACAGACGAGCAGTACTTC.

This chain links TRBV28 with TRBJ2-3, with TRBD1 matching 7 bases. Unmatched junction bases numbered 10, after V lost 5 bases and J lost 2 bases. Germline values: CDR1 MDHEN, CDR2 SYDVKM. This CDR3 comprises 16 residues. CDR3 loop: CASSLKPGQNTDTQYF. CDR3 bases: TGTGCCAGCAGTCTTAAACCGGGACAGAACACAGATACGCAGTATTTT.